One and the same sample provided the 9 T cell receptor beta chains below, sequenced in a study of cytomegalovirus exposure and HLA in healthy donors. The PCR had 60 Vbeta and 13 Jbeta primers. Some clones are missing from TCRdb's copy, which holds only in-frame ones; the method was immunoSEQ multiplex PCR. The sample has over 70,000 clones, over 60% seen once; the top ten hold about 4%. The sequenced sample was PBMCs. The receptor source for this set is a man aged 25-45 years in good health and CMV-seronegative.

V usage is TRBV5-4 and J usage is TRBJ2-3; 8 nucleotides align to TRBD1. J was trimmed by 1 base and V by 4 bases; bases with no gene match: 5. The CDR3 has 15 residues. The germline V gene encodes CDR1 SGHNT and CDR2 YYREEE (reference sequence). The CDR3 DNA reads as TGTGCCAGCAGCCTCCAGACAGGGGGCACAGATACGCAGTATTTT. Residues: CASSLQTGGTDTQYF.

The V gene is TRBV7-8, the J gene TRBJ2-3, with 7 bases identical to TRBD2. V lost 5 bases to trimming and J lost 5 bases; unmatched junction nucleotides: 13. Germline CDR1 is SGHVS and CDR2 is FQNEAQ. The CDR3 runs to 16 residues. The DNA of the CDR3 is TGTGCCAGCAGCCATACGGAGGAGCGGGGAGAAGATACGCAGTATTTT. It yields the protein CASSHTEERGEDTQYF.

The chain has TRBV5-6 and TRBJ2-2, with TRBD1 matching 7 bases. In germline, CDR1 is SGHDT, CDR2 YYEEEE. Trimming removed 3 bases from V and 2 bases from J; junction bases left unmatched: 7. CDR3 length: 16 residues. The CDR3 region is CASSYSGTANTGELFF. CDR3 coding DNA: TGTGCCAGCAGCTACTCCGGGACAGCCAACACCGGGGAGCTGTTTTTT.

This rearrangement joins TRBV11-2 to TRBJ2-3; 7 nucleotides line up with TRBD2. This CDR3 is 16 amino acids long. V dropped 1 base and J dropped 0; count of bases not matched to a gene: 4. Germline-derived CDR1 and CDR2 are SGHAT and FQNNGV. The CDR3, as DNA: TGTGCCAGCAGCTTAGTGGGTAGCGGGAGCACAGATACGCAGTATTTT. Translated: CASSLVGSGSTDTQYF.

The CDR3 DNA reads as TGTGCCAGCAGGTCTGGGACTGGATTAGCCTACGAGCAGTACTTC. It translates to CASRSGTGLAYEQYF. The chain uses TRBV28 and TRBJ2-7, with a tentative D call TRBD2 (6 bases). The V end was cut by 6 bases, the J end by 2 bases, with 17 bases between. This CDR3 region has 15 residues. Germline V gene lookup returns CDR1 MDHEN and CDR2 SYDVKM. Full variable domain (remainder filled in from reference TRBV28 and TRBJ2-7): DVKVTQSSRYLVKRTGEKVFLECVQDMDHENMFWYRQDPGLGLRLIYFSYDVKMKEKGDIPEGYSVSREKKERFSLILESASTNQTSMYLCASRSGTGLAYEQYFGPGTRLTVT.

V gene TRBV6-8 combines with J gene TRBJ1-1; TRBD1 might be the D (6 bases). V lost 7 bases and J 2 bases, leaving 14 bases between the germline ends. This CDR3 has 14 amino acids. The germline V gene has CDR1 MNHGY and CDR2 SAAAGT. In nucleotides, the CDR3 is TGTGCCAGCACCCCTAGACAGGAAAACACTGAAGCTTTCTTT. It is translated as CASTPRQENTEAFF.

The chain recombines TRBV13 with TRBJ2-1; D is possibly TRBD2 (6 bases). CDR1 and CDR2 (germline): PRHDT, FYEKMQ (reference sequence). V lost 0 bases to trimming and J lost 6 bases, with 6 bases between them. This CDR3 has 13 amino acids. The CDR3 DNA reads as TGTGCCAGCAGCTTAGGGACTAGCAATGAGCAGTTCTTC. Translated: CASSLGTSNEQFF. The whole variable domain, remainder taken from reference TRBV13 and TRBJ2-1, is AAGVIQSPRHLIKEKRETATLKCYPIPRHDTVYWYQQGPGQDPQFLISFYEKMQSDKGSIPDRFSAQQFSDYHSELNMSSLELGDSALYFCASSLGTSNEQFFGPGTRLTVL.

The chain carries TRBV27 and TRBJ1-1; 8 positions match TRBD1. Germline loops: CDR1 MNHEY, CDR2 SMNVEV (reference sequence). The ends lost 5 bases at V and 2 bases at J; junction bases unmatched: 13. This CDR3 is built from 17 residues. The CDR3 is CASSPRTGILANTEAFF. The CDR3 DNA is TGTGCCAGCAGTCCTAGGACAGGGATTTTAGCTAACACTGAAGCTTTCTTT.

The CDR3 DNA reads TGCGCCAGCAGCCTCGACAGAGCCACCACAGATACGCAGTATTTT. It is translated as CASSLDRATTDTQYF. This chain links TRBV5-1 with TRBJ2-3; the D gene is possibly TRBD1 (5 bases). The V gene's germline CDR1 is SGHRS and CDR2 YFSETQ. Trimming removed 4 bases from V and 2 bases from J, with 14 bases in between. CDR3 length equals 15 residues.